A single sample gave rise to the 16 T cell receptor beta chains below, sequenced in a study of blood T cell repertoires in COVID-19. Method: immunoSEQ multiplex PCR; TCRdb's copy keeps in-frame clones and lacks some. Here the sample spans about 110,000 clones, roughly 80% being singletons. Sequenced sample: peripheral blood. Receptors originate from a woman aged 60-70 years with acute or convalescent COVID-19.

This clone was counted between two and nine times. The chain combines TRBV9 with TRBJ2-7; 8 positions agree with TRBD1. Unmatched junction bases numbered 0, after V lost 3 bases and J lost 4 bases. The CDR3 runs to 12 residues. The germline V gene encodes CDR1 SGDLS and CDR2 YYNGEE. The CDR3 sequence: CASSGTGYEQYF. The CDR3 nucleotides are TGTGCCAGCAGCGGGACAGGGTACGAGCAGTACTTC.

The CDR3 DNA reads as TGTGCCAGCAGCTTATTCGTGGGGCAGACAGATACGCAGTATTTT. Protein product: CASSLFVGQTDTQYF. The V and J genes are TRBV7-6 and TRBJ2-3, with TRBD1 as a possible D gene (5 bases). Germline values: CDR1 SGHVS, CDR2 FNYEAQ. The CDR3 sequence is 15 residues long. The V and J ends lost 2 bases and 3 bases respectively, with 12 bases between them.

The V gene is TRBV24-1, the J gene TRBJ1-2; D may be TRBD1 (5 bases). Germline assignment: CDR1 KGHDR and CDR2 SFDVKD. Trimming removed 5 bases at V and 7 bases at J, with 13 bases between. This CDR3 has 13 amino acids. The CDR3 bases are TGTGCCACCAGTGTGGGCAGGGAAGGTGGCTACACCTTC. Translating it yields CATSVGREGGYTF.

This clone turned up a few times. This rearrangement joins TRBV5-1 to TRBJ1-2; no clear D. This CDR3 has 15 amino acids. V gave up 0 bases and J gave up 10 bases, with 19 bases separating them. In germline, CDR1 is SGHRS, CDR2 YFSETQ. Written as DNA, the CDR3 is TGCGCCAGCAGCTTGGCCATCGGTTCGTCGCCAACCTACACCTTC. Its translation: CASSLAIGSSPTYTF.

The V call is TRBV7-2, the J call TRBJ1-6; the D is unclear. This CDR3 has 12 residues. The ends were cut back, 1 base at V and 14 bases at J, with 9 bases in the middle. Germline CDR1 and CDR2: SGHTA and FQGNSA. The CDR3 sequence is CASSLVVAALHF. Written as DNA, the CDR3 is TGTGCCAGCAGCTTAGTGGTGGCGGCCCTCCACTTT. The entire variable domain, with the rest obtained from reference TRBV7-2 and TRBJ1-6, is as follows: GAGVSQSPSNKVTEKGKDVELRCDPISGHTALYWYRQSLGQGLEFLIYFQGNSAPDKSGLPSDRFSAERTGGSVSTLTIQRTQQEDSAVYLCASSLVVAALHFGNGTRLTVT.

CDR3 region: CASSQEGTVTYEQYF. The CDR3, as DNA: TGCGCCAGCAGCCAAGAAGGGACAGTTACCTACGAGCAGTACTTC. This chain joins TRBV4-3 and TRBJ2-7; TRBD1 matches at 7 bases. The CDR3 extends over 15 amino acids. Germline loops: CDR1 LGHNA, CDR2 YSLEER. V lost 0 bases to trimming and J lost 2 bases; unmatched junction nucleotides: 4.

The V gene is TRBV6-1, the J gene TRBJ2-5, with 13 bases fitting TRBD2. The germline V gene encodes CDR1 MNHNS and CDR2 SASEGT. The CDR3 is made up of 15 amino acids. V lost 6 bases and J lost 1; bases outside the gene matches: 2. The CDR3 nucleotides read TGTGCCAGCAGGGGGACTAGCGGGGTCCAAGAGACCCAGTACTTC. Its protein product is CASRGTSGVQETQYF.

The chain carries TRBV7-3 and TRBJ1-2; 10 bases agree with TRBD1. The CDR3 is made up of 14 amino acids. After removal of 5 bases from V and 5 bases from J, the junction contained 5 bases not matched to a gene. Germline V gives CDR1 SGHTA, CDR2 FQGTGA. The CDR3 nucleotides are TGTGCCAGCAGCCCCCAGGGACAGGGGTATGGCTACACCTTC. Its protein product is CASSPQGQGYGYTF.

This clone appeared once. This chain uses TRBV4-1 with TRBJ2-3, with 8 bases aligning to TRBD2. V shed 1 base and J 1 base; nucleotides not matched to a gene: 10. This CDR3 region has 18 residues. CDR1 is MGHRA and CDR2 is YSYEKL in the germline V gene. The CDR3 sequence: CASSQAGGPGPRTDTQYF. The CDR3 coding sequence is TGCGCCAGCAGCCAAGCGGGGGGGCCAGGTCCCCGCACAGATACGCAGTATTTT.

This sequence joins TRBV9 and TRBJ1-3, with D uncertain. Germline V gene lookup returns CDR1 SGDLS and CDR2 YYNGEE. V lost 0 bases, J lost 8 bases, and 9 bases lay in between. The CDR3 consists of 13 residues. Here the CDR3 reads CASSVAPADTIYF. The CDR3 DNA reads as TGTGCCAGCAGCGTAGCTCCCGCGGACACCATATATTTT.

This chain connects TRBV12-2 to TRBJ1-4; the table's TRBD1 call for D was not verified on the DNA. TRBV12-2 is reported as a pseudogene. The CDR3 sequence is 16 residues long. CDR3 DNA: TGTGCAAGTCGCTCCGTCGGGGACAGGGATAGCCGAAAACTGTTTTTT. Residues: CASRSVGDRDSRKLFF.

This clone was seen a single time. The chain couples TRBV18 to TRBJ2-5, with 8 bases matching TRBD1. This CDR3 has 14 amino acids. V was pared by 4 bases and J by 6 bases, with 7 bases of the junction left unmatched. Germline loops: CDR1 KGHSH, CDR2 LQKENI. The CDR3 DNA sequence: TGTGCCAGCTCACTCGACAGGGGCGCGAAGACCCAGTACTTC. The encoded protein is CASSLDRGAKTQYF. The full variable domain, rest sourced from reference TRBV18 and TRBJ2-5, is NAGVMQNPRHLVRRRGQEARLRCSPMKGHSHVYWYRQLPEEGLKFMVYLQKENIIDESGMPKERFSAEFPKEGPSILRIQQVVRGDSAAYFCASSLDRGAKTQYFGPGTRLLVL.

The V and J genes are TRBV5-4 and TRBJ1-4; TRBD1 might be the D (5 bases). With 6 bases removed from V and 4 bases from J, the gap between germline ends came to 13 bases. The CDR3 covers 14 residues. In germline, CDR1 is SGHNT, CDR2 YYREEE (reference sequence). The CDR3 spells CASTVTGGNEKLFF. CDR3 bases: TGTGCCAGCACCGTAACCGGGGGTAATGAAAAACTGTTTTTT.

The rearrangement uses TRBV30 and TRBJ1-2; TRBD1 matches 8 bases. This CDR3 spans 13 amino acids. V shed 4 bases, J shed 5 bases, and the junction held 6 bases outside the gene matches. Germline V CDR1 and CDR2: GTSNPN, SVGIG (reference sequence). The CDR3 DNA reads TGTGCCTGGACAGGGGGCGTATGGTATGGCTACACCTTC. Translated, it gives CAWTGGVWYGYTF.

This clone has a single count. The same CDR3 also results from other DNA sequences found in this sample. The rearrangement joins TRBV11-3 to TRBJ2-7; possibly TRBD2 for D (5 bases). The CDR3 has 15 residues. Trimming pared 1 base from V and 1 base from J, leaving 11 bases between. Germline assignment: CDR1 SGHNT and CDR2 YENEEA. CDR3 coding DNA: TGTGCCAGCAGCTTAGTACGGGAAACATCCTACGAGCAGTACTTC. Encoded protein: CASSLVRETSYEQYF.

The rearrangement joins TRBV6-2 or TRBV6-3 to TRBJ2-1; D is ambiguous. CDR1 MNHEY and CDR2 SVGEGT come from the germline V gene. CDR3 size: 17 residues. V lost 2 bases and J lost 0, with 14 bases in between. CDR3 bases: TGTGCCAGCAGTTACCCCAGCAGCGATAGCTCCTACAATGAGCAGTTCTTC. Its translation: CASSYPSSDSSYNEQFF.